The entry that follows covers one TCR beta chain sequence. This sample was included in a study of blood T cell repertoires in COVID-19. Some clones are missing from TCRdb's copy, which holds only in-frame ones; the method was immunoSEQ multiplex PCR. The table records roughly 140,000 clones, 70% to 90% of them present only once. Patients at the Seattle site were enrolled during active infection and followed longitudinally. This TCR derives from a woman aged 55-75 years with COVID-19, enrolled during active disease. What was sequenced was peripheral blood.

The CDR3: CASSFSGGTDTQYF. The CDR3 nucleotides are TGTGCCAGCAGCTTTAGCGGGGGTACAGATACGCAGTATTTT. The rearrangement links TRBV5-6 to TRBJ2-3; 9 nucleotides align to TRBD2. This CDR3 is built from 14 residues. Per the germline V gene, CDR1 is SGHDT and CDR2 is YYEEEE. V shed 2 bases and J 3 bases; nucleotides not matched to a gene: 1.